This entry lists 32 T cell receptor beta chains sequenced from one sample in a study of T cell repertoires in cytomegalovirus infection (dated by TCRdb to the late 2010s). For sequencing, an Illumina HiSeq 1500 was employed. TCRdb cleaned the public reads at Q25 with fastp, built clones with MiXCR and kept in-frame beta chains. Records with the same CDR3 protein are collapsed into one entry carrying the most frequent genes and DNA. The sample includes 120,000 to 150,000 distinct CDR3 sequences, with under 8.5% observed a single time. The ten largest clones represent roughly 18% of the sample. What was sequenced was PBMCs. The receptors shown here come from a human donor in good health (CMV status not recorded). Some clones in this sample may be carry-over from other donors' samples.

This clonotype was detected many times. This rearrangement joins TRBV7-2 to TRBJ1-5; D unresolved. The germline V gene has CDR1 SGHTA and CDR2 FQGNSA. The CDR3 covers 12 residues. Trimming shortened V by 1 base and J by 6 bases, and 4 bases separated the two germline ends. CDR3 protein: CASSLVTQPQHF. CDR3 nucleotides: TGTGCCAGCAGCTTAGTTACTCAGCCCCAGCATTTT.

In this sample, this clonotype turned up many times. The chain couples TRBV7-2 to TRBJ2-1, with D possibly TRBD1 on 5 matching bases. This CDR3 contains 14 residues. The V end was cut by 2 bases, the J end by 6 bases, with 11 bases between. Germline CDR1 is SGHTA and CDR2 is FQGNSA. The CDR3 bases are TGTGCCAGCAGCTTATCTGGGGCTGGCAATGAGCAGTTCTTC. Protein: CASSLSGAGNEQFF.

This clonotype showed up just a few times. The CDR3 loop is CASSPGVSLGTVEQYF. Written as DNA, the CDR3 is TGTGCCAGCTCACCGGGGGTCTCTCTGGGCACGGTAGAGCAGTACTTC. The gene calls are TRBV18 and TRBJ2-7; TRBD1 or TRBD2 may be the D gene (5 bases each). Looked up from germline, CDR1 is KGHSH and CDR2 is LQKENI. The V end was cut by 3 bases, the J end by 7 bases, with 22 bases between. The CDR3 sequence is 16 residues long.

CDR3 bases: TGTGCCGGAGGGCGAGCCTACAATGAGCAGTTCTTC. It yields the protein CAGGRAYNEQFF. This chain uses TRBV6-2 or TRBV6-3 with TRBJ2-1; a weak D match, TRBD2 (6 bases). Germline V gives CDR1 MNHEY, CDR2 SVGEGT. The V and J ends lost 11 bases and 2 bases respectively, with 10 bases between them. There are 12 residues in the CDR3.

This clonotype was picked up many times. The chain uses TRBV7-3 and TRBJ2-1; D is undetermined. Germline V gene lookup returns CDR1 SGHTA and CDR2 FQGTGA. V was cut by 4 bases and J by 5 bases, with 15 bases left in between. The CDR3 covers 15 residues. DNA for the CDR3: TGTGCCAGCAGCTCCCAGATGACTGTGAACAATGAGCAGTTCTTC. This gives the protein CASSSQMTVNNEQFF.

This clonotype was detected ten times or more. The chain uses TRBV28 and TRBJ1-3, with 9 bases fitting TRBD1. Germline V lookup: CDR1 MDHEN, CDR2 SYDVKM. V shed 3 bases, J shed 4 bases, and the junction held 7 bases outside the gene matches. This CDR3 is 16 amino acids long. The CDR3 is CASSFPPGTGGNTIYF. As DNA, the CDR3 is TGTGCCAGCAGTTTTCCCCCTGGGACAGGGGGAAACACCATATATTTT.

This clonotype has ten or more counts. This chain links TRBV4-3 with TRBJ2-5, with D unclear. Germline values: CDR1 LGHNA, CDR2 YSLEER. Trimming stripped 2 bases from V and 3 bases from J, with 7 bases between. CDR3 size: 13 residues. This chain's CDR3 is CASSQFAEETQYF. The CDR3 DNA reads as TGCGCCAGCAGCCAATTCGCGGAAGAGACCCAGTACTTC.

This clonotype was seen a few times. J is TRBJ1-5 and V is TRBV7-9; D might be TRBD1 (6 bases). Germline V gene lookup returns CDR1 SEHNR and CDR2 FQNEAQ (reference sequence). Trimming took off 4 bases at V and 10 bases at J, with 11 bases between the two ends. The CDR3 spans 12 residues. Here the CDR3 DNA reads TGTGCCAGCAGCTCCCAGGACAGACCCCAGCATTTT. Protein: CASSSQDRPQHF.

This clonotype was seen repeatedly, ten times or more. The CDR3 coding sequence is TGTGCCAGCAGCTTCCAGGCCCCTAGTAATTCACCCCTCCACTTT. As protein: CASSFQAPSNSPLHF. This chain joins TRBV7-2 and TRBJ1-6; D is unclear. The germline gives CDR1 SGHTA, CDR2 FQGNSA. This CDR3 contains 15 residues. The V and J ends lost 3 bases and 6 bases respectively, with 12 bases between them.

J is TRBJ1-2 and V is TRBV5-6; D call uncertain. Germline CDR1 is SGHDT and CDR2 is YYEEEE. V was clipped by 4 bases and J by 8 bases, with 15 bases between them. The CDR3 runs 13 residues. In nucleotides, the CDR3 is TGTGCCAGCAGCCTTAGGACTTACACCGGCTACACCTTC. Translated, it gives CASSLRTYTGYTF.

This clonotype appeared many times. The genes are TRBV7-2 and TRBJ2-5; unclear D gene. The CDR3 is 14 residues long. Trimming removed 0 bases from V and 4 bases from J, with 9 bases in between. Looked up from germline, CDR1 is SGHTA and CDR2 is FQGNSA. CDR3 amino acids: CASSLAQARETQYF. CDR3 bases: TGTGCCAGCAGCTTAGCGCAGGCGCGAGAGACCCAGTACTTC.

In this sample, this clonotype turned up a few times. The chain combines TRBV5-1 with TRBJ1-6, with a possible D match to TRBD1 (5 bases). CDR3 size: 17 residues. The V gene lost 0 bases and the J gene lost 6 bases, with 16 bases spanning the gap. Looked up from germline, CDR1 is SGHRS and CDR2 is YFSETQ. CDR3 coding DNA: TGCGCCAGCAGCTTGGTCTTAGAGGGGCGGCTTAATTCACCCCTCCACTTT. It specifies CASSLVLEGRLNSPLHF.

This clonotype appeared many times. The V call is TRBV29-1, the J call TRBJ2-4, with D perhaps matching TRBD1 or TRBD2 (5 bases each). The germline gives CDR1 SQVTM, CDR2 ANQGSEA. The CDR3 has 14 residues. Trimming left V 7 bases short and J 5 bases short, with 18 bases between. CDR3 DNA: TGCAGCGCCCACCTGCCAGGGAGTGAAAACATTCAGTACTTC. Protein sequence: CSAHLPGSENIQYF.

This clonotype was counted many times. This chain joins TRBV7-9 and TRBJ1-2; D gene unclear. The CDR3 contains 12 residues. Trimming stripped 5 bases from V and 3 bases from J, with 7 bases between. Per the germline V gene, CDR1 is SEHNR and CDR2 is FQNEAQ (reference sequence). CDR3 bases: TGTGCCAGCAGCATTTCGGACTATGGCTACACCTTC. This codes for CASSISDYGYTF. Full variable domain (rest looked up from reference TRBV7-9 and TRBJ1-2): DTGVSQNPRHKITKRGQNVTFRCDPISEHNRLYWYRQTLGQGPEFLTYFQNEAQLEKSRLLSDRFSAERPKGSFSTLEIQRTEQGDSAMYLCASSISDYGYTFGSGTRLTVV.

This clonotype was seen many times. This chain joins TRBV3-1 and TRBJ1-2, with D maybe TRBD1 (5 bases). V gave up 1 base and J gave up 7 bases, with 10 bases separating them. Germline V gene lookup returns CDR1 LGHDT and CDR2 YNNKEL (reference sequence). This CDR3 has 13 amino acids. The CDR3 spells CASSQGQGVGYTF. The CDR3 DNA is TGTGCCAGCAGCCAAGGTCAGGGTGTTGGCTACACCTTC.

This clonotype was seen ten or more times. This chain joins TRBV7-2 and TRBJ1-6, with D tentatively TRBD1 (6 bases). This CDR3 has 16 residues. Germline CDR1 and CDR2: SGHTA and FQGNSA. Trimming shortened V by 4 bases and J by 7 bases, and 17 bases separated the two germline ends. CDR3 sequence: CASSSLGTSLNSPLHF. The CDR3, as DNA: TGTGCCAGCAGCTCCCTAGGGACATCTCTGAATTCACCCCTCCACTTT.

This clonotype was seen at least ten times. This chain uses TRBV19 with TRBJ2-1; D gene ambiguous. V gave up 8 bases and J gave up 4 bases, with 9 bases separating them. This CDR3 has 12 amino acids. Germline lookup yields CDR1 LNHDA and CDR2 SQIVND (reference sequence). CDR3 coding DNA: TGTGCCAGTGGATCGAGGTACAATGAGCAGTTCTTC. Its translation is CASGSRYNEQFF.

At least ten counts were recorded for this clonotype. The CDR3 DNA is TGTGCCAGCAGCTCGATGACAGGGGCTTATGGCTACACCTTC. Translation: CASSSMTGAYGYTF. The chain recombines TRBV7-2 with TRBJ1-2, with 8 positions matching TRBD1. The V gene's germline CDR1 is SGHTA and CDR2 FQGNSA. With V trimmed by 4 bases and J by 5 bases, 6 bases remained unmatched. The CDR3 runs to 14 residues.

This clonotype was picked up many times. The CDR3 DNA sequence: TGTGCCAGCAGCTTAGTGACTAGCGGGTTGAGTGAGCAGTTCTTC. This sequence encodes CASSLVTSGLSEQFF. The chain couples TRBV11-2 to TRBJ2-1, with 10 bases fitting TRBD2. Germline V gene data show CDR1 as SGHAT and CDR2 as FQNNGV. The CDR3 sequence is 15 residues long. Germline trimming cut 1 base from V and 9 bases from J; bases unmatched to any gene: 6.

This clonotype was counted between two and nine times. V gene TRBV28 combines with J gene TRBJ2-5; possible D gene TRBD1, 6 bases. CDR3 length: 12 residues. Trimming removed 8 bases from V and 5 bases from J, with 12 bases in between. Germline CDR1 is MDHEN and CDR2 is SYDVKM. CDR3 region: CASGVGAETQYF. CDR3 coding DNA: TGTGCCAGCGGGGTGGGGGCGGAGACCCAGTACTTC.

This clonotype was counted many times. This chain links TRBV7-3 with TRBJ2-7, with D possibly being TRBD1 (5 bases). The CDR3 loop spans 14 amino acids. The V end lost 5 bases, the J end lost 0 bases, and 11 bases lay between the germline ends. Germline-derived CDR1 and CDR2 are SGHTA and FQGTGA. CDR3 in DNA: TGTGCCAGCAGCCTCGGACACAGCTCCTACGAGCAGTACTTC. It translates to CASSLGHSSYEQYF.

This clonotype was counted at least ten times. V gene TRBV7-9 combines with J gene TRBJ2-1; 10 bases agree with TRBD2. This CDR3 spans 15 amino acids. Germline lookup yields CDR1 SEHNR and CDR2 FQNEAQ (reference sequence). Trimming took 5 bases from V and 4 from J; bases not matched to a gene: 5. CDR3 nucleotides: TGTGCCAGCAGCCGACCTAGCGGGGGATACAATGAGCAGTTCTTC. Amino acid sequence: CASSRPSGGYNEQFF.

This clonotype was seen repeatedly, ten times or more. The chain employs TRBV12-3 or TRBV12-4 and TRBJ2-5; TRBD2 agrees at 11 bases. The ends lost 5 bases at V and 3 bases at J; junction bases unmatched: 14. The CDR3 loop spans 18 amino acids. The DNA for the CDR3 is TGTGCCAGCAGTCCAGACCGGCTAGCGGGGGGCCTGAAAGAGACCCAGTACTTC. It codes for CASSPDRLAGGLKETQYF.

This clonotype appeared many times. With a much larger clone just one base away, this may be a read error. V is TRBV6-2 or TRBV6-3 and J is TRBJ1-1, with TRBD1 identical over 11 bases. The V segment lost 6 bases and the J segment 4 bases; nucleotides outside the gene matches: 4. Germline values: CDR1 MNHEY, CDR2 SVGEGT. The CDR3 is 14 residues long. CDR3 in DNA: TGTGCCAGCAGAACCGGGACAGGGGGCACTGAAGCTTTCTTT. It yields the protein CASRTGTGGTEAFF.

In its sample, this clonotype was seen many times. The gene calls are TRBV7-2 and TRBJ2-3; perhaps TRBD1 as D (6 bases). The germline V and J ends were trimmed by 6 bases and 0 bases, with 16 bases remaining between them. This CDR3 contains 16 residues. From germline, CDR1 is SGHTA and CDR2 FQGNSA. The CDR3 reads CASRLGTSPSTDTQYF. CDR3 sequence (DNA): TGTGCCAGCAGACTAGGGACATCCCCTAGCACAGATACGCAGTATTTT.

V is TRBV20-1 and J is TRBJ2-1; D might be TRBD2 (5 bases). This CDR3 is built from 13 residues. CDR1 and CDR2 from the germline V gene are DFQATT and SNEGSKA (reference sequence). V was cut by 5 bases and J by 2 bases, with 10 bases left in between. The CDR3 is CSAARGAYNEQFF. In nucleotides, the CDR3 is TGCAGTGCTGCTCGGGGAGCCTACAATGAGCAGTTCTTC.

This clonotype was observed at least ten times. J is TRBJ2-1 and V is TRBV7-2; the match to TRBD2 covers 14 bases. V trimming: 5 bases; J trimming: 12 bases; junction bases outside the gene matches: 6. The CDR3 has 14 amino acids. Germline CDR1 is SGHTA and CDR2 is FQGNSA. In DNA form, the CDR3 reads TGTGCCAGCAGCCAACAGGGACTAGCGGGGGCGCAGTTCTTC. Encoded protein: CASSQQGLAGAQFF.

In this sample, this clonotype turned up many times. J is TRBJ2-5 and V is TRBV11-1; D is undetermined. In germline, CDR1 is SGHAT, CDR2 FQDESV (reference sequence). The CDR3 is 14 amino acids. V was shortened by 0 bases and J by 5 bases, with 10 bases between the two germline ends. The CDR3 DNA follows: TGTGCCAGCAGCTTAGCTTTCACTTTGGAGACCCAGTACTTC. Its protein is CASSLAFTLETQYF. Combining the CDR3 with reference TRBV11-1 and TRBJ2-5 gives the whole variable domain EAEVAQSPRYKITEKSQAVAFWCDPISGHATLYWYRQILGQGPELLVQFQDESVVDDSQLPKDRFSAERLKGVDSTLKIQPAELGDSAMYLCASSLAFTLETQYFGPGTRLLVL.

Only a few counts were recorded for this clonotype. This chain connects TRBV6-6 to TRBJ1-2, with TRBD1 matching 7 bases. The CDR3 totals 12 residues. The V gene's germline CDR1 is MNHNY and CDR2 SVGAGI (reference sequence). V lost 7 bases and J lost 6; bases outside the gene matches: 5. CDR3 loop: CASTDREDGYTF. The CDR3 DNA sequence: TGTGCCAGCACAGACAGGGAGGATGGCTACACCTTC.

At least ten counts were recorded for this clonotype. For the CDR3, the DNA is TGCAGTGCTAGGGGAGGGGGGTGGGGGACCCAGTACTTC. Protein: CSARGGGWGTQYF. This sequence joins TRBV20-1 and TRBJ2-5, with D possibly TRBD2 on 7 matching bases. V was trimmed by 3 bases and J by 7 bases, leaving 15 bases between them. The germline CDR1 and CDR2 sequences are DFQATT and SNEGSKA (reference sequence). This CDR3 is built from 13 residues.

J is TRBJ1-2 and V is TRBV29-1; maybe TRBD1 (6 bases). Per germline, CDR1 SQVTM and CDR2 ANQGSEA. This CDR3 is 13 amino acids long. V was pared by 7 bases and J by 6 bases, with 18 bases between. DNA for the CDR3: TGCAGCGCAGGTGCGGGGGCCCCGGATGGCTACACCTTC. Residues: CSAGAGAPDGYTF.

Only a few counts were recorded for this clonotype. The chain couples TRBV20-1 to TRBJ2-1; either TRBD1 or TRBD2 may supply D (6 bases each). Trimming shortened V by 5 bases and J by 7 bases, and 18 bases separated the two germline ends. The CDR3 consists of 14 residues. Germline loops: CDR1 DFQATT, CDR2 SNEGSKA (reference sequence). The CDR3 DNA follows: TGCAGTGCTTCGGGCGAGTGGGGGGCGAATGAGCAGTTCTTC. Translation gives CSASGEWGANEQFF.